This TCR beta chain was documented in a study of cytomegalovirus exposure and HLA in healthy donors. Study-level findings and limits: The study flagged roughly 150 TCR beta chains as cytomegalovirus-associated.

The CDR3 length is 14 residues. Between the trimmed V and J ends, which lost 6 bases and 6 bases, there was a span of 14 bases. Germline-derived CDR1 and CDR2 are MNHNS and SASEGT. Here immunoSEQ multiplex PCR was the method, and the copy in TCRdb shows in-frame clones only, minus some. The repertoire consists of about 360,000 clones, with 75% to 90% occurring once and the leading ten covering 0.83%. Details on this clone: Its antigen is not identified.

Sequenced input: PBMCs. The chain couples TRBV6-1 to TRBJ2-2, with D possibly TRBD2 on 6 matching bases. This TCR was sampled from a woman younger than 35 in good health and CMV-seronegative. The CDR3 region has the DNA TGTGCCAGCAGGGGGCGGGATACCTCCGGGGAGCTGTTTTTT. It codes for CASRGRDTSGELFF.